The 12 T cell receptor beta chains below were found in one sample sequenced in a study of blood T cell repertoires in COVID-19. Sequencing was performed with immunoSEQ multiplex PCR; in TCRdb, only in-frame clones are kept and a portion is missing. Of approximately 31,000 clones in the sample, just over 85% were seen once. The specimen sequenced was peripheral blood. All receptors come from a woman older than 75 with active or convalescent COVID-19.

V usage is TRBV6-5 and J usage is TRBJ2-1, with D perhaps matching TRBD1 (6 bases). This CDR3 is 14 amino acids long. Per the germline V gene, CDR1 is MNHEY and CDR2 is SVGAGI. Trimming stripped 5 bases from V and 4 bases from J, with 12 bases between. CDR3 nucleotides: TGTGCCAGCAGTCGACAGGTAGCATACAATGAGCAGTTCTTC. It is translated as CASSRQVAYNEQFF.

V usage is TRBV28 and J usage is TRBJ2-7; maybe TRBD1 (5 bases). This CDR3 has 13 amino acids. Trimming took 4 bases from V and 4 from J, leaving 11 bases between them. Germline V gives CDR1 MDHEN, CDR2 SYDVKM. The CDR3 DNA reads as TGTGCCAGCAGTTCGTTACCAGGGTACGAGCAGTACTTC. This sequence encodes CASSSLPGYEQYF.

The chain is built from TRBV28 and TRBJ2-5, with D possibly TRBD1 on 6 matching bases. CDR1 and CDR2 from the germline V gene are MDHEN and SYDVKM. CDR3 size: 16 residues. The V end lost 1 base, the J end lost 2 bases, and 14 bases lay between the germline ends. DNA of the CDR3: TGTGCCAGCAGTTTATCTGGCAAGGGGGAGCAAGAGACCCAGTACTTC. This sequence encodes CASSLSGKGEQETQYF.

The chain couples TRBV19 to TRBJ2-3; D might be TRBD2 (7 bases). Germline V lookup: CDR1 LNHDA, CDR2 SQIVND (reference sequence). The CDR3 sequence is 14 residues long. Trimming stripped 6 bases from V and 3 bases from J, with 13 bases between. CDR3 sequence reads: CASSGGRETDTQYF. For the CDR3, the DNA is TGTGCCAGTAGCGGGGGGCGGGAGACAGATACGCAGTATTTT.

In DNA form, the CDR3 reads TGTGCCAGCAGTTACGGCGGGAGGTTGCCAGATACGCAGTATTTT. Translation gives CASSYGGRLPDTQYF. The rearrangement uses TRBV6-2 or TRBV6-3 and TRBJ2-3; 8 nucleotides line up with TRBD2. The length of the CDR3 is 15 residues. From germline, CDR1 is MNHEY and CDR2 SVGEGT. The J segment lost 4 bases and the V segment lost 2 bases, leaving 5 bases of the junction unmatched.

This clone was observed once. The V and J genes are TRBV7-9 and TRBJ2-2; the match to TRBD2 covers 10 bases. CDR1 SEHNR and CDR2 FQNEAQ come from the germline V gene (reference sequence). The J segment lost 5 bases and the V segment lost 2 bases, leaving 2 bases of the junction unmatched. The CDR3 runs 15 residues. The CDR3 DNA reads TGTGCCAGCAGCTTAATTAGCGGGGGGACCGGGGAGCTGTTTTTT. Its protein is CASSLISGGTGELFF.

CDR3 loop: CASSLDEAGGDTGELFF. The DNA of the CDR3 is TGTGCCAGCAGCTTAGATGAAGCGGGGGGGGACACCGGGGAGCTGTTTTTT. The chain uses TRBV7-6 and TRBJ2-2; 10 bases match TRBD2. CDR1 is SGHVS and CDR2 is FNYEAQ in the germline V gene. The CDR3 is 17 amino acids. The trim removed 1 base at V and 3 bases at J, leaving 5 bases unmatched. Full variable domain (outside the CDR3, taken from reference TRBV7-6 and TRBJ2-2): GAGVSQSPRYKVTKRGQDVALRCDPISGHVSLYWYRQALGQGPEFLTYFNYEAQQDKSGLPNDRFSAERPEGSISTLTIQRTEQRDSAMYRCASSLDEAGGDTGELFFGEGSRLTVL.

To note about this clone: The junction differs from germline at one of its ends, possibly a read error. The chain has TRBV2 and TRBJ2-7; weak D call: TRBD1 (5 bases). Germline V gives CDR1 SNHLY, CDR2 FYNNEI. CDR3 length: 14 residues. Written as DNA, the CDR3 is TGTGCCAGCACCACGATAAGGGCAGGGAAGAAGTGCGACTTC. It specifies CASTTIRAGKKCDF.

This clone was counted once. The chain is built from TRBV5-5 and TRBJ2-4, with a tentative D call TRBD2 (6 bases). Trimming removed 0 bases at V and 8 bases at J, with 6 bases between. The CDR3 length is 12 residues. CDR1 is SGHKS and CDR2 is YYEKEE in the germline V gene (reference sequence). CDR3 nucleotide sequence: TGTGCCAGCAGCTTGGCGGGAGACATTCAGTACTTC. Protein: CASSLAGDIQYF.

To note about this clone: Given the absence of the conserved phenylalanine or tryptophan at the CDR3 end, a read error is likely. The limits of the CDR3 on the DNA are not certain, so only TCRdb's listed CDR3 is given. The V and J genes are TRBV5-5 and TRBJ2-7; the D segment call TRBD2 is taken from the table without a DNA check. 13 amino acids form the CDR3, both terminal residues included. CDR1 SGHKS and CDR2 YYEKEE come from the germline V gene (reference sequence). CDR3 protein: CASSLDPSGRKGI.

The genes are TRBV28 and TRBJ2-5; TRBD2 aligns across 7 bases. The CDR3 is 13 amino acids. V lost 3 bases and J lost 5; bases outside the gene matches: 3. CDR1 MDHEN and CDR2 SYDVKM come from the germline V gene. The CDR3 nucleotides read TGTGCCAGCAGTTTGGGCGGGAGTGAGACCCAGTACTTC. This sequence encodes CASSLGGSETQYF.

This clone has only a few counts. The chain combines TRBV9 with TRBJ2-1; 12 nucleotides line up with TRBD2. CDR1 and CDR2 from the germline V gene are SGDLS and YYNGEE. Trimming at V came to 0 bases and at J to 1 base, leaving 8 bases not matched to a gene. The CDR3 totals 19 residues. The CDR3 DNA reads TGTGCCAGCAGCGTAGAGTCCCCCGGACTAGCGGGGTCCTACAATGAGCAGTTCTTC. Its protein product is CASSVESPGLAGSYNEQFF.